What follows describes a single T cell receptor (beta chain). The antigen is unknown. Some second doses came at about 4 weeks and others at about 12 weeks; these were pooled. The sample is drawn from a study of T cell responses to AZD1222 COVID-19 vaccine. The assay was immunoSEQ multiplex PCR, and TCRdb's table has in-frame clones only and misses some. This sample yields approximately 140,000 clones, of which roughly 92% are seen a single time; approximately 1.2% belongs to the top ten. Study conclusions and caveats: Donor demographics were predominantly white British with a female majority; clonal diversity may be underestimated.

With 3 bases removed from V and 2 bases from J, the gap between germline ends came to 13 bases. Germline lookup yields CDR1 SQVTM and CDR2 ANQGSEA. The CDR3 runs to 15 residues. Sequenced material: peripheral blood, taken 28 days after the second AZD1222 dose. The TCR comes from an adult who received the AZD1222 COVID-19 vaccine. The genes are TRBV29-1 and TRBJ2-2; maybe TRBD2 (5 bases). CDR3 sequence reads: CSVDLRGSNTGELFF. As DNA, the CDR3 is TGCAGCGTTGACCTCCGTGGGAGCAACACCGGGGAGCTGTTTTTT.